This passage covers 25 T cell receptor beta chains from one sample sequenced in a study of blood T cell repertoires in COVID-19 (dated by TCRdb to the early 2020s). The method behind the library was the immunoSEQ multiplex PCR assay. In TCRdb, the immuneACCESS table is reduced to in-frame sequences with V and J assigned. These tables do not hold every clone; where another copy was compared, an unresolved V gene accounts for under half, and the others remain unexplained. The sample table lists 150,000 or so clones, approximately 84% of them with a count of one. The ten largest make up 3.5% to 4.5% of the sample. Source material: peripheral blood. These receptors originate from a woman aged 55-69 years with acute or convalescent COVID-19.

The rearrangement uses TRBV27 and TRBJ2-1; a weak D match, TRBD2 (6 bases). The germline V gene encodes CDR1 MNHEY and CDR2 SMNVEV (reference sequence). The CDR3 is made up of 13 amino acids. V shed 3 bases and J shed 7 bases, with 10 bases lying between them. The CDR3 DNA sequence: TGTGCCAGCAGTTTTCCGACTAGAAATGAGCAGTTCTTC. It encodes CASSFPTRNEQFF.

V usage is TRBV6-1 and J usage is TRBJ2-7, with no clear D. CDR3 size: 14 residues. V lost 2 bases and J lost 0, with 8 bases in between. From germline, CDR1 is MNHNS and CDR2 SASEGT. CDR3 bases: TGTGCCAGCAGTGAATCCGGGTTCTCCTACGAGCAGTACTTC. Amino acid sequence: CASSESGFSYEQYF.

The chain carries TRBV7-3 and TRBJ1-5; D is possibly TRBD1 (5 bases). CDR3 length equals 15 residues. Germline loops: CDR1 SGHTA, CDR2 FQGTGA. With 5 bases removed from V and 7 bases from J, the gap between germline ends came to 18 bases. CDR3 sequence: CASSRQPHGGQPQHF. The CDR3 nucleotides are TGTGCCAGCAGCCGACAGCCACACGGGGGGCAGCCCCAGCATTTT.

The genes are TRBV5-1 and TRBJ2-5; tentative D call: TRBD1 (5 bases). V gave up 0 bases and J gave up 5 bases, with 14 bases separating them. CDR1 is SGHRS and CDR2 is YFSETQ in the germline V gene. This CDR3 is built from 15 residues. The CDR3 DNA follows: TGCGCCAGCAGCTTGGTGTTGGCAGGGATGGAGACCCAGTACTTC. Translated, it gives CASSLVLAGMETQYF.

V usage is TRBV28 and J usage is TRBJ1-3; D remains ambiguous. The CDR3 runs to 16 residues. Between the trimmed V and J ends, which lost 3 bases and 2 bases, there was a span of 14 bases. Germline lookup yields CDR1 MDHEN and CDR2 SYDVKM. DNA for the CDR3: TGTGCCAGCAGTTTTGTGGCCGATACCACTGGAAACACCATATATTTT. It yields the protein CASSFVADTTGNTIYF.

The rearrangement joins TRBV5-1 to TRBJ2-1; TRBD2 matches 7 bases. Looked up from germline, CDR1 is SGHRS and CDR2 is YFSETQ. CDR3 length: 15 amino acids. Losses at the gene ends were 0 bases for V and 5 bases for J; bases not matched to a gene: 5. The CDR3 protein is CASSLGPSGDNEQFF. CDR3 nucleotide sequence: TGCGCCAGCAGCTTGGGGCCGAGCGGGGACAATGAGCAGTTCTTC.

The sample holds one count of this clone. This sequence joins TRBV30 and TRBJ2-7, with D perhaps TRBD2 (5 bases). The CDR3 is 12 amino acids. Germline V gene sequence: CDR1 GTSNPN, CDR2 SVGIG (reference sequence). Trimming shortened V by 2 bases and J by 4 bases, and 9 bases separated the two germline ends. This chain's CDR3 is CAWSTTGYEQYF. The DNA for the CDR3 is TGTGCCTGGAGTACAACGGGGTACGAGCAGTACTTC.

This rearrangement joins TRBV19 to TRBJ2-1; TRBD1 matches at 10 bases. The CDR3 is 15 residues long. Germline trimming cut 7 bases from V and 4 bases from J; bases unmatched to any gene: 7. CDR1 and CDR2 from the germline V gene are LNHDA and SQIVND (reference sequence). The CDR3 coding sequence is TGTGCCAGTACACTCGACAGGGGGCTTTACAATGAGCAGTTCTTC. It encodes CASTLDRGLYNEQFF.

The CDR3 nucleotides read TGTGCCAGCAGTGGACAGGGGCTAAACACTGAAGCTTTCTTT. This gives the protein CASSGQGLNTEAFF. This rearrangement joins TRBV2 to TRBJ1-1; 8 nucleotides agree with TRBD1. V lost 4 bases, J lost 2 bases, and 3 bases stayed unmatched. Germline V gene lookup returns CDR1 SNHLY and CDR2 FYNNEI. The CDR3 contains 14 residues. Looking up the rest from reference TRBV2 and TRBJ1-1 gives the full variable domain: EPEVTQTPSHQVTQMGQEVILRCVPISNHLYFYWYRQILGQKVEFLVSFYNNEISEKSEIFDDQFSVERPDGSNFTLKIRSTKLEDSAMYFCASSGQGLNTEAFFGQGTRLTVV.

This clone was seen more than once but under ten times. The CDR3 sequence: CASSLAPGQGSNEQFF. CDR3 in DNA: TGTGCCAGCAGCTTAGCGCCGGGACAGGGTAGCAATGAGCAGTTCTTC. This sequence joins TRBV7-9 and TRBJ2-1; 9 bases are shared with TRBD1. The V segment lost 0 bases and the J segment 6 bases; nucleotides outside the gene matches: 6. The CDR3 sequence is 16 residues long. Germline CDR1 is SEHNR and CDR2 is FQNEAQ (reference sequence).

The rearrangement links TRBV7-2 to TRBJ1-2; TRBD1 aligns across 7 bases. J was trimmed by 5 bases and V by 5 bases; bases with no gene match: 11. Germline V gene lookup returns CDR1 SGHTA and CDR2 FQGNSA. The CDR3 length is 15 residues. The DNA of the CDR3 is TGTGCCAGCAGCCTCGGACAGGAGACTTGGTATGGCTACACCTTC. Encoded protein: CASSLGQETWYGYTF.

V and J are TRBV7-2 and TRBJ1-1, with a tentative D call TRBD1 (5 bases). Trimming took 0 bases from V and 4 from J, leaving 12 bases between them. This CDR3 is 15 amino acids long. Germline loops: CDR1 SGHTA, CDR2 FQGNSA. The CDR3 is CASSLALGEATEAFF. In nucleotides, the CDR3 is TGTGCCAGCAGCTTAGCCCTAGGGGAGGCCACTGAAGCTTTCTTT.

The rearrangement joins TRBV20-1 to TRBJ1-6; 9 positions agree with TRBD1. The CDR3 runs 16 residues. The V segment lost 3 bases and the J segment 7 bases; nucleotides outside the gene matches: 10. Per the germline V gene, CDR1 is DFQATT and CDR2 is SNEGSKA (reference sequence). The CDR3 nucleotides read TGCAGTGCTAGTGCCGTGGGACAGGGCGGAAATTCACCCCTCCACTTT. Its translation is CSASAVGQGGNSPLHF.

The gene calls are TRBV5-1 and TRBJ2-2, with 9 nucleotides matching TRBD1. V lost 3 bases and J lost 2; bases outside the gene matches: 2. CDR1 and CDR2 (germline): SGHRS, YFSETQ. The CDR3 contains 15 residues. The CDR3 nucleotides are TGCGCCAGCAGCTGGGGACAGGGAAACACCGGGGAGCTGTTTTTT. Translated, it gives CASSWGQGNTGELFF.

CDR3 bases: TGCGCCAGCAGCCAAGTGTACGGGGGATCCCCAAAACCCCTCCACTTT. This encodes CASSQVYGGSPKPLHF. V gene TRBV4-1 combines with J gene TRBJ1-6, with TRBD1 as a possible D gene (5 bases). The germline V and J ends were trimmed by 1 base and 12 bases, with 19 bases remaining between them. CDR3 length: 16 residues. The V gene's germline CDR1 is MGHRA and CDR2 YSYEKL.

The V call is TRBV4-1, the J call TRBJ1-1; 7 bases match TRBD1. From germline, CDR1 is MGHRA and CDR2 YSYEKL. V shed 1 base, J shed 5 bases, and the junction held 7 bases outside the gene matches. The CDR3 has 15 amino acids. The CDR3 loop is CASSQAHRGRTEAFF. Written as DNA, the CDR3 is TGCGCCAGCAGCCAAGCGCACAGGGGAAGAACTGAAGCTTTCTTT.

The rearrangement joins TRBV2 to TRBJ2-5, with 11 bases lining up with TRBD2. Unmatched junction bases numbered 8, after V lost 6 bases and J lost 2 bases. The CDR3 extends over 16 amino acids. Germline assignment: CDR1 SNHLY and CDR2 FYNNEI. The DNA of the CDR3 is TGTGCCAGCAGCGATAGACGGACTAGCGGGCAAGAGACCCAGTACTTC. Its protein is CASSDRRTSGQETQYF.

This clone has just one count. The V and J genes are TRBV29-1 and TRBJ2-5; TRBD1 agrees at 7 bases. With 6 bases clipped from V and 2 bases from J, the junction kept 9 bases outside the gene matches. This CDR3 contains 14 residues. Per the germline V gene, CDR1 is SQVTM and CDR2 is ANQGSEA. The DNA for the CDR3 is TGCAGCGTGGGGTTTGCCAGGGGGCAAGAGACCCAGTACTTC. It is translated as CSVGFARGQETQYF. The entire variable domain, with the rest obtained from reference TRBV29-1 and TRBJ2-5, is as follows: SAVISQKPSRDICQRGTSLTIQCQVDSQVTMMFWYRQQPGQSLTLIATANQGSEATYESGFVIDKFPISRPNLTFSTLTVSNMSPEDSSIYLCSVGFARGQETQYFGPGTRLLVL.

The chain employs TRBV11-3 and TRBJ2-2; TRBD2 matches at 7 bases. J was trimmed by 6 bases and V by 3 bases; bases with no gene match: 4. Germline CDR1 is SGHNT and CDR2 is YENEEA. The CDR3 runs 14 residues. CDR3 sequence reads: CASSFRLAAGELFF. In DNA, the CDR3 is TGTGCCAGCAGCTTCCGACTAGCAGCCGGGGAGCTGTTTTTT.

This chain uses TRBV27 with TRBJ2-1; weak D call: TRBD2 (5 bases). The CDR3 loop spans 13 amino acids. Trimming took 6 bases from V and 7 from J, leaving 13 bases between them. From germline, CDR1 is MNHEY and CDR2 SMNVEV (reference sequence). The CDR3 here is CASRRISGNEQFF. Written as DNA, the CDR3 is TGTGCCAGCAGAAGGATCTCGGGGAATGAGCAGTTCTTC.

This chain uses TRBV18 with TRBJ2-7; D perhaps matches TRBD1 (5 bases). Trimming removed 3 bases at V and 4 bases at J, with 13 bases between. The CDR3 has 14 amino acids. Germline CDR1 is KGHSH and CDR2 is LQKENI. CDR3 nucleotide sequence: TGTGCCAGCTCACCGCCAGGGAACACTTACGAGCAGTACTTC. Protein product: CASSPPGNTYEQYF.

In this sample, this clone turned up once. The chain is built from TRBV24-1 and TRBJ2-3; the match to TRBD1 covers 8 bases. The CDR3 contains 15 residues. Per germline, CDR1 KGHDR and CDR2 SFDVKD. The junction had 5 bases not matched to a gene; V was cut back by 4 bases and J by 3 bases. The CDR3 coding sequence is TGTGCCACCAGTGACAACAGGGGGAGGACAGATACGCAGTATTTT. This sequence encodes CATSDNRGRTDTQYF.

This clone was picked up one time. The V gene is TRBV4-1, the J gene TRBJ2-7, with D possibly being TRBD1 (5 bases). Deletions cut 3 bases from V and 5 bases from J, with 8 bases between. The CDR3 runs 12 residues. Germline CDR1 MGHRA, CDR2 YSYEKL. The CDR3 reads CASSHLGDEQYF. The CDR3 DNA reads as TGCGCCAGCAGCCACCTAGGGGACGAGCAGTACTTC.

The chain uses TRBV7-3 and TRBJ2-3; D possibly corresponds to TRBD1 (6 bases). Germline values: CDR1 SGHTA, CDR2 FQGTGA. V lost 5 bases and J lost 4, with 13 bases in between. The CDR3 is 14 residues long. Here the CDR3 reads CASSPDSPPDTQYF. DNA for the CDR3: TGTGCCAGCAGCCCGGACAGTCCCCCAGATACGCAGTATTTT.

This clone occurred once. The CDR3 DNA is TGCGCCAGCAGCCAAGAAGGTTTTATGGGACTAGGGGACAATGAGCAGTTCTTC. Translated, it gives CASSQEGFMGLGDNEQFF. This rearrangement joins TRBV4-1 to TRBJ2-1, with 8 bases fitting TRBD2. CDR3 length equals 18 residues. CDR1 is MGHRA and CDR2 is YSYEKL in the germline V gene. V gave up 0 bases and J gave up 5 bases; unmatched junction bases: 12.